This T cell receptor (beta chain) stems from a study of blood T cells in healthy people across ages. The CDR3 has 14 residues. V lost 5 bases, J lost 3 bases, and 14 bases lay in between. In germline, CDR1 is MDHEN, CDR2 SYDVKM. Using a J-beta primer mix together with a sample-barcoded 5' primer, a second PCR was run for roughly 7 to 12 cycles. TCRdb re-derived calls from the 5' RACE reads in MiXCR, one entry per CDR3 protein. This sample has approximately 960,000 distinct CDR3 sequences; approximately 32% occur once, and the top ten carry roughly a tenth. The data also belong to a second study, concerning T cells of mothers and their children.

This rearrangement joins TRBV28 to TRBJ2-7; tentative D call: TRBD1 (6 bases). The sample taken for sequencing was blood. The sequence was obtained from a woman between 40 and 55 years old in good health. This CDR3 reads CASSNRVPDYEQYF. CDR3 nucleotides: TGTGCCAGCAGTAACAGGGTTCCGGACTACGAGCAGTACTTC.